The rows below give T cell receptor beta chains drawn from one sample of a study of prognosis after radiotherapy for stage I lung cancer. TCRdb re-called the multiplex PCR reads with MiXCR, one entry per CDR3 protein. The sample includes some 56,000 distinct CDR3 sequences, 26% of them seen just once. Sample: PBMCs, taken before or after stereotactic body radiation therapy (not recorded which). These receptors all come from a donor older than 45 with non-small cell lung cancer. CDR3s include the opening cysteine and the closing phenylalanine or tryptophan. The D gene is left open where the match is weak. Size is stated for part of the rows, as once, few or many counts, or as a class when the clone is expanded.

NA NA TRBJ2-7 TRBV4-1 CASSYNGSPLYEQYF TGCGCCAGCAGCTACAACGGCTCTCCTCTCTACGAGCAGTACTTC
many TRBD1 TRBJ1-2 TRBV7-9 CASSLEQGAGYTF TGTGCCAGCAGCTTAGAGCAGGGGGCAGGCTACACCTTC
many NA TRBJ2-3 TRBV19 CASRDSLTSTDTQYF TGTGCCAGTAGGGACAGTTTAACTAGCACAGATACGCAGTATTTT
many TRBD1 TRBJ2-7 TRBV24-1 CATSGGQAASYEQYF TGTGCCACCAGTGGTGGACAGGCCGCATCCTACGAGCAGTACTTC
many TRBD2 TRBJ2-3 TRBV5-1 CASSLGLAAPTDTQYF TGCGCCAGCAGCTTGGGACTAGCCGCCCCCACAGATACGCAGTATTTT
once NA TRBJ2-1 TRBV6-2/TRBV6-3 CASSDTGLEQFF TGTGCCAGCAGCGATACCGGACTTGAGCAGTTCTTC
NA TRBD1 TRBJ1-2 TRBV6-5 CASSYSGGQRRGYTF TGTGCCAGCAGTTACTCAGGGGGACAGAGAAGAGGCTACACCTTC
many NA TRBJ2-7 TRBV4-1 CASSQEETHPYEQYF TGCGCCAGCAGCCAAGAAGAGACCCATCCCTACGAGCAGTACTTC
many NA TRBJ1-3 TRBV19 CASMGTRSGNTIYF TGTGCCAGTATGGGCACTCGCTCTGGAAACACCATATATTTT
many NA TRBJ2-5 TRBV3-1 CASSQARNQETQYF TGTGCCAGCAGCCAAGCGCGGAATCAAGAGACCCAGTACTTC
many TRBD2 TRBJ2-3 TRBV28 CASSPSGEADTQYF TGTGCCAGCAGTCCAAGCGGGGAAGCAGATACGCAGTATTTT
NA NA TRBJ1-6 TRBV11-2 CASSLAVQRSSPLHF TGTGCCAGCAGCTTAGCGGTACAGCGATCTTCACCCCTCCACTTT
many NA TRBJ2-7 TRBV4-1 CASSAPEGASYEQYF TGCGCCAGCAGTGCACCGGAGGGGGCCTCCTACGAGCAGTACTTC
few NA TRBJ2-3 TRBV7-2 CASSRSDTQYF TGTGCCAGCAGCCGCTCAGACACGCAGTATTTT
many TRBD1 TRBJ1-2 TRBV6-5 CASSHLETGNYGYTF TGTGCCAGCAGTCACTTAGAGACAGGGAACTATGGCTACACCTTC
many TRBD2 TRBJ2-1 TRBV4-1 CASSQEQRGVSSYNEQFF TGCGCCAGCAGCCAGGAACAGCGGGGGGTTAGCTCCTACAATGAGCAGTTCTTC
many NA TRBJ2-5 TRBV6-1 CASSEAQMASWETQYF TGTGCCAGCAGTGAGGCGCAGATGGCTAGCTGGGAGACCCAGTACTTC
many NA TRBJ1-5 TRBV6-4 CASRLMTANQPQHF TGTGCCAGCAGACTAATGACAGCCAATCAGCCCCAGCATTTT
many NA TRBJ1-5 TRBV6-4 CASSEGSIEGFVSQPQHF TGTGCCAGCAGTGAGGGGAGCATTGAGGGGTTTGTGAGTCAGCCCCAGCATTTT
many NA TRBJ1-2 TRBV11-2 CASSSLRAGYGYTF TGTGCCAGCAGCTCCCTAAGGGCAGGGTATGGCTACACCTTC
many TRBD2 TRBJ2-1 TRBV4-3 CASSPQGLANNEQFF TGCGCCAGCAGCCCCCAAGGACTAGCTAACAATGAGCAGTTCTTC
many TRBD1 TRBJ2-2 TRBV5-4 CASSAGQDNTGELFF TGTGCCAGCAGCGCGGGACAGGACAACACCGGGGAGCTGTTTTTT
NA NA TRBJ2-7 TRBV9 CASSGGLSYEQYF TGTGCCAGCAGCGGGGGGCTCTCCTACGAGCAGTACTTC
many NA TRBJ1-1 TRBV7-3 CASSRKANTEAFF TGTGCCAGCAGCAGAAAAGCGAACACTGAAGCTTTCTTT
few NA TRBJ1-1 TRBV3-2 CASSQDLKQVKAFF TGTGCCAGCAGCCAAGATCTAAAACAGGTTAAAGCTTTCTTT
many NA TRBJ2-5 TRBV19 CASSIRSSQETQYF TGTGCCAGTAGTATTAGGTCTAGCCAAGAGACCCAGTACTTC
many TRBD2 TRBJ2-3 TRBV6-1 CASSRSGEGTDTQYF TGTGCCAGCAGCCGTAGCGGGGAAGGCACAGATACGCAGTATTTT
many NA TRBJ1-6 TRBV2 CASRATGESPLHF TGTGCCAGCAGGGCGACAGGAGAGTCACCCCTCCACTTT
medium-sized NA TRBJ2-3 TRBV5-1 CASSLRSRETDTQYF TGCGCCAGCAGCTTAAGATCGCGCGAGACAGATACGCAGTATTTT
many NA TRBJ1-4 TRBV19 CASTKQATNEKLFF TGTGCCAGTACGAAGCAGGCGACTAATGAAAAACTGTTTTTT
many NA TRBJ2-1 TRBV6-1 CASSRDKKQFF TGTGCCAGCAGCCGGGACAAGAAGCAGTTCTTC
many NA TRBJ1-1 TRBV20-1 CSASKDPNTEAFF TGCAGTGCCTCAAAAGACCCAAACACTGAAGCTTTCTTT
NA TRBD1 TRBJ1-1 TRBV29-1 CSATTGATEALF TGTAGCGCCACGACAGGGGCAACTGAAGCTCTCTTT
many NA TRBJ1-2 TRBV10-2 CASTGGDGYTF TGCGCCAGCACGGGGGGGGATGGCTACACCTTC
many NA TRBJ1-2 TRBV7-2 CASSLEGGRGYTF TGTGCCAGCAGCTTAGAAGGGGGTCGAGGCTACACCTTC
many NA TRBJ1-2 TRBV4-1 CASSQDAGRDGYTF TGCGCCAGCAGCCAAGACGCAGGGAGGGATGGCTACACCTTC
many TRBD1 TRBJ1-2 TRBV6-1 CASKFGTGDGYTF TGTGCCAGCAAATTTGGGACAGGGGACGGCTACACCTTC
many NA TRBJ1-2 TRBV5-6 CASSLSWVGYGYTF TGTGCCAGCAGCTTGTCATGGGTGGGATATGGCTACACCTTC
many TRBD2 TRBJ2-1 TRBV7-8 CASSSLPSGKYNEQFF TGTGCCAGCAGCTCCCTCCCTAGCGGGAAGTACAATGAGCAGTTCTTC
NA NA TRBJ1-5 TRBV30 CAWSVPGRADQPQHF TGTGCCTGGAGTGTCCCAGGCAGGGCCGATCAGCCCCAGCATTTT
many NA TRBJ1-3 TRBV6-5 CASSSNPGTNSGNTIYF TGTGCCAGCAGTTCCAACCCCGGGACTAACTCTGGAAACACCATATATTTT
once NA TRBJ2-7 TRBV6-4 CASSHSWTIGSYEQYF TGTGCCAGCAGTCACTCCTGGACTATCGGGTCCTACGAGCAGTACTTC
many NA TRBJ2-1 TRBV5-1 CASSFGADNEQFF TGCGCCAGCAGCTTCGGAGCGGACAATGAGCAGTTCTTC
many NA TRBJ1-4 TRBV5-1 CASNLGGPDEKLFF TGCGCCAGCAACCTCGGAGGGCCGGATGAAAAACTGTTTTTT
many NA TRBJ2-1 TRBV6-2/TRBV6-3 CASSPYNEQFF TGTGCCAGCAGCCCTTACAATGAGCAGTTCTTC
many NA TRBJ1-1 TRBV20-1 CSAKGGTEAFF TGCAGTGCTAAGGGTGGCACTGAAGCTTTCTTT
many NA TRBJ2-1 TRBV5-1 CASSSQGGSYNEQFF TGCGCCAGCAGCTCACAGGGTGGCTCCTACAATGAGCAGTTCTTC
NA NA TRBJ1-1 TRBV5-4 CASSLEGGQGTEAFF TGTGCCAGCAGCTTGGAAGGGGGTCAGGGCACTGAAGCTTTCTTT
few NA TRBJ1-5 TRBV29-1 CSTGENSNQPQHF TGCAGCACTGGAGAAAATAGCAATCAGCCCCAGCATTTT
many TRBD1 TRBJ1-1 TRBV3-1 CASSHRTGGGGLGFAEAFF TGTGCCAGCAGCCATCGGACAGGGGGCGGAGGGTTAGGTTTTGCTGAAGCTTTCTTT
many NA TRBJ2-5 TRBV18 CASSVWETQYF TGTGCCAGCTCAGTCTGGGAGACCCAGTACTTC
many NA TRBJ1-2 TRBV28 CASSLKFGPGRYGYTF TGTGCCAGCAGTCTCAAATTTGGACCTGGCCGGTATGGCTACACCTTC